This T cell receptor (beta chain) emerged from a study of beta chain features in type 1 diabetes. Overall study: Cell yields, gender and age were similar in healthy donors and patients.

CDR1 ENHRY and CDR2 SYGVKD come from the germline V gene. This CDR3 has 14 amino acids. V lost 3 bases to trimming and J lost 12 bases, with 15 bases between them. Comments on this clone: Its antigen is undetermined.

Every bit of the isolated RNA underwent reverse transcription, so sequencing read expressed TCRB transcripts. The read count averaged around 3.5 million across naive, central memory and regulatory T cell samples. Sequencing was performed with immunoSEQ multiplex PCR; in TCRdb, only in-frame clones are kept and a portion is missing. The top ten clones hold nearly 0.09% of a sample with about 160,000 clones, roughly 60% of them seen once. Study findings and constraints: Shorter TCRB CDR3s, moderately but significantly so, marked every one of the four CD4+ subsets in Type 1 diabetes patients. There were fewer insertions and more deletions at the VDJ junctions of type 1 diabetes patients.

Populations obtained by sorting all exceeded 95% purity. The sequenced material came from naive CD4+ T cells from blood. This receptor was taken from a man aged 30 to 45 with type 1 diabetes. The chain is built from TRBV10-3 and TRBJ1-6, with D uncertain. CDR3 loop: CAISEEVREGPLHF. As DNA, the CDR3 is TGTGCCATCAGTGAAGAGGTCCGAGAAGGACCCCTCCACTTT.